The 32 T cell receptor beta chains listed next were all sequenced from one sample in a study of CD8 T cells in ankylosing spondylitis. One entry per CDR3 protein, called by TCRdb with MiXCR from the 5' RACE reads. This table holds about 420,000 distinct CDR3 sequences, around 20% found once. Study findings and constraints: A TCR beta motif made of about 8 highly homologous variants seemed typical of ankylosing spondylitis blood.

Which antigens these TCRs recognize remains unknown. The sequenced sample was blood, either unsorted or a sorted T cell fraction (not recorded which). These receptors originate from a male donor with ankylosing spondylitis.

This clonotype was found a few times. The chain uses TRBV20-1 and TRBJ1-4; 8 bases are shared with TRBD1. In germline, CDR1 is DFQATT, CDR2 SNEGSKA (reference sequence). V shed 6 bases and J 8 bases; nucleotides not matched to a gene: 14. CDR3 length equals 15 residues. CDR3 sequence: CSAPRGGTGGEKLFF. The CDR3 DNA sequence: TGCAGTGCCCCCCGGGGCGGCACAGGGGGGGAAAAACTGTTTTTT.

The table lists this clonotype with many counts. This CDR3 reads CASSWDSYSNQPQHF. CDR3 sequence (DNA): TGTGCCAGCAGTTGGGACAGTTATAGCAATCAGCCCCAGCATTTT. This chain uses TRBV28 with TRBJ1-5; 7 positions agree with TRBD1. V dropped 4 bases and J dropped 0; count of bases not matched to a gene: 3. Germline CDR1 MDHEN, CDR2 SYDVKM. The CDR3 covers 15 residues.

The CDR3: CASSSQTGGWNEQFF. The CDR3 nucleotides are TGTGCCAGCAGTTCGCAGACAGGGGGATGGAATGAGCAGTTCTTC. The rearrangement links TRBV27 to TRBJ2-1; 9 nucleotides align to TRBD1. J gave up 7 bases and V 4 bases, and 8 bases lay outside the gene matches. This CDR3 is built from 15 residues. CDR1 MNHEY and CDR2 SMNVEV come from the germline V gene (reference sequence).

This clonotype was seen a handful of times. This sequence joins TRBV5-1 and TRBJ2-3; 7 bases agree with TRBD2. Losses at the gene ends were 0 bases for V and 0 bases for J; bases not matched to a gene: 4. This CDR3 is 16 amino acids long. The germline V gene has CDR1 SGHRS and CDR2 YFSETQ. CDR3 region: CASSLVSSGSTDTQYF. The CDR3 DNA sequence: TGCGCCAGCAGCTTGGTGTCTAGCGGAAGCACAGATACGCAGTATTTT.

The rearrangement joins TRBV20-1 to TRBJ2-1; TRBD2 agrees at 7 bases. Germline assignment: CDR1 DFQATT and CDR2 SNEGSKA (reference sequence). V lost 7 bases, J lost 5 bases, and 11 bases stayed unmatched. This CDR3 has 14 amino acids. The DNA of the CDR3 is TGCAGTGTTCTGGCTTCGGGAGGCCACAATGAGCAGTTCTTC. Translated, it gives CSVLASGGHNEQFF.

This clonotype was observed a handful of times. The V and J genes are TRBV29-1 and TRBJ1-1, with 9 nucleotides matching TRBD1. V lost 6 bases and J lost 5; bases outside the gene matches: 10. The CDR3 runs 14 residues. CDR1 SQVTM and CDR2 ANQGSEA come from the germline V gene. Here the CDR3 reads CSVETGGEGTEAFF. For the CDR3, the DNA is TGCAGCGTAGAAACAGGGGGCGAAGGTACTGAAGCTTTCTTT.

In its sample, this clonotype was seen a few times. The gene calls are TRBV11-1 and TRBJ2-1; 10 nucleotides align to TRBD1. The CDR3 length is 17 residues. Trimming cost V 4 bases and J 0 bases; bases outside gene matches: 6. Germline V gene data show CDR1 as SGHAT and CDR2 as FQDESV (reference sequence). DNA for the CDR3: TGTGCCAGCAGCTCACGGACAGGGGGATTCTCCTACAATGAGCAGTTCTTC. This sequence encodes CASSSRTGGFSYNEQFF.

The CDR3 is CASSRDRGKYEQYF. CDR3 bases: TGTGCCAGCAGTCGGGACAGGGGGAAGTACGAGCAGTACTTC. This sequence joins TRBV12-3 or TRBV12-4 and TRBJ2-7; 11 positions agree with TRBD1. V was clipped by 5 bases and J by 4 bases; unmatched bases: 4. This CDR3 is 14 amino acids long.

Points on this clonotype: Mismatch with germline at one junction end may stem from a read error. The V call is TRBV5-1, the J call TRBJ2-2, with TRBD1 matching 10 bases. The CDR3 covers 16 residues. CDR1 is SGHRS, CDR2 YFSETQ, per germline. The CDR3 bases are TGCGCCAGCCAGCGGCGGACAGGGGGTGATGTCGGGGATCTGTTTTTT. Protein product: CASQRRTGGDVGDLFF.

This chain links TRBV18 with TRBJ1-1; D gene uncertain. This CDR3 is built from 13 residues. Trimming took 3 bases from V and 1 from J, leaving 6 bases between them. Germline CDR1 reads KGHSH; CDR2 reads LQKENI. The CDR3: CASSPDGNTEAFF. In DNA, the CDR3 is TGTGCCAGCTCACCGGACGGGAACACTGAAGCTTTCTTT.

There are a few counts of this clonotype. The chain links TRBV7-3 to TRBJ2-2, with 10 bases matching TRBD1. From germline, CDR1 is SGHTA and CDR2 FQGTGA. V lost 5 bases, J lost 7 bases, and 7 bases stayed unmatched. The CDR3 totals 15 residues. Here the CDR3 reads CASSARDRGGGELFF. In DNA form, the CDR3 reads TGTGCCAGCAGCGCCCGGGACAGGGGCGGCGGGGAGCTGTTTTTT.

J is TRBJ2-2 and V is TRBV12-3 or TRBV12-4; 12 nucleotides line up with TRBD2. This CDR3 comprises 16 residues. V gave up 3 bases and J gave up 5 bases; unmatched junction bases: 4. The CDR3 reads CASSFPSGRGTGELFF. CDR3 nucleotides: TGTGCCAGCAGTTTCCCTAGCGGGAGGGGGACCGGGGAGCTGTTTTTT.

This chain joins TRBV20-1 and TRBJ1-1, with D perhaps TRBD1 (6 bases). This CDR3 is built from 15 residues. With 6 bases removed from V and 1 base from J, the gap between germline ends came to 18 bases. Germline values: CDR1 DFQATT, CDR2 SNEGSKA (reference sequence). The CDR3 bases are TGCAGTGCCAAACCATGGACAGCCGCGAACACTGAAGCTTTCTTT. It codes for CSAKPWTAANTEAFF.

This clonotype was seen a few times. The chain is built from TRBV7-3 and TRBJ2-2, with D hard to call. The germline V gene has CDR1 SGHTA and CDR2 FQGTGA. V was pared by 1 base and J by 1 base, with 10 bases between. The CDR3 is 16 amino acids. DNA for the CDR3: TGTGCCAGCAGCTTAAACCGCCCCAGGAACACCGGGGAGCTGTTTTTT. Protein sequence: CASSLNRPRNTGELFF.

Only a few counts were recorded for this clonotype. V usage is TRBV29-1 and J usage is TRBJ2-5, with D possibly matching TRBD1 (6 bases). The CDR3 totals 12 residues. Germline V gene sequence: CDR1 SQVTM, CDR2 ANQGSEA. V lost 6 bases and J 3 bases, leaving 11 bases between the germline ends. CDR3 nucleotide sequence: TGCAGCGTCGGGACAACGGAAGAGACCCAGTACTTC. This sequence encodes CSVGTTEETQYF.

V and J are TRBV14 and TRBJ1-6; maybe TRBD1 (5 bases). This CDR3 is built from 14 residues. Trimming shortened V by 6 bases and J by 9 bases, and 15 bases separated the two germline ends. Germline CDR1 reads SGHDN; CDR2 reads FVKESK. In DNA, the CDR3 is TGTGCCAGCAGTTTTCAGGGAATGAGTTCACCCCTCCACTTT. Amino acids: CASSFQGMSSPLHF.

This clonotype was detected a few times. The chain combines TRBV5-1 with TRBJ2-7; no clear D gene. The germline CDR1 and CDR2 sequences are SGHRS and YFSETQ. V gave up 5 bases and J gave up 2 bases, with 5 bases separating them. CDR3 size: 11 residues. CDR3 residues: CASSWTYEQYF. The CDR3 region has the DNA TGCGCCAGCAGTTGGACCTACGAGCAGTACTTC. Full variable domain (missing parts from reference TRBV5-1 and TRBJ2-7): KAGVTQTPRYLIKTRGQQVTLSCSPISGHRSVSWYQQTPGQGLQFLFEYFSETQRNKGNFPGRFSGRQFSNSRSEMNVSTLELGDSALYLCASSWTYEQYFGPGTRLTVT.

This clonotype has only a few counts. J is TRBJ2-1 and V is TRBV5-5, with a possible D match to TRBD2 (5 bases). This CDR3 region has 13 residues. Germline-derived CDR1 and CDR2 are SGHKS and YYEKEE (reference sequence). V was trimmed by 0 bases and J by 8 bases, leaving 9 bases between them. The CDR3 DNA reads TGTGCCAGCAGCTTGGCCGGGGTCTATGAGCAGTTCTTC. This codes for CASSLAGVYEQFF.

Here the CDR3 reads CASRGALSTGELFF. CDR3 DNA: TGTGCCAGCCGGGGAGCCTTAAGCACCGGGGAGCTGTTTTTT. V and J are TRBV7-3 and TRBJ2-2; D possibly corresponds to TRBD2 (5 bases). V lost 8 bases to trimming and J lost 4 bases, with 14 bases between them. Germline assignment: CDR1 SGHTA and CDR2 FQGTGA. There are 14 residues in the CDR3.

The J gene is TRBJ2-5, the V gene TRBV15, with 7 bases fitting TRBD2. The germline gives CDR1 LNHNV, CDR2 YYDKDF (reference sequence). V lost 3 bases and J lost 3; bases outside the gene matches: 7. The CDR3 has 15 residues. The CDR3 coding sequence is TGTGCCACCAGCAGTGGGGGGGACTTCGAAGAGACCCAGTACTTC. This codes for CATSSGGDFEETQYF.

This chain uses TRBV28 with TRBJ1-2; 9 bases match TRBD1. Germline V gives CDR1 MDHEN, CDR2 SYDVKM. CDR3 length equals 15 residues. V lost 6 bases to trimming and J lost 7 bases; unmatched junction nucleotides: 12. CDR3 DNA sequence: TGTGCCAGCAGGACGACAGGGGGATTCCTCATTGGCTACACCTTC. It encodes CASRTTGGFLIGYTF.

This sequence joins TRBV6-6 and TRBJ2-7, with D perhaps being TRBD1 or TRBD2 (5 bases each). V gave up 6 bases and J gave up 5 bases, with 14 bases separating them. Germline V CDR1 and CDR2: MNHNY, SVGAGI (reference sequence). CDR3 length equals 13 residues. The CDR3 protein is CASSLRGENEQYF. The CDR3 DNA reads as TGTGCCAGCAGCCTCCGAGGGGAAAACGAGCAGTACTTC.

In this sample, this clonotype turned up a few times. The V call is TRBV7-3, the J call TRBJ2-1, with D unclear. There are 13 residues in the CDR3. Trimming took off 2 bases at V and 5 bases at J, with 7 bases between the two ends. Germline assignment: CDR1 SGHTA and CDR2 FQGTGA. The CDR3 protein is CASSLSQNNEQFF. DNA of the CDR3: TGTGCCAGCAGCTTATCACAGAACAATGAGCAGTTCTTC.

This clonotype turned up a few times. The chain is built from TRBV11-1 and TRBJ2-2, with 10 nucleotides matching TRBD1. Per the germline V gene, CDR1 is SGHAT and CDR2 is FQDESV (reference sequence). The length of the CDR3 is 18 residues. V shed 5 bases and J 3 bases; nucleotides not matched to a gene: 12. This CDR3 is CASSPRTGGMRYTGELFF. CDR3 bases: TGTGCCAGCAGCCCGAGGACAGGGGGGATGCGGTACACCGGGGAGCTGTTTTTT. The full variable domain, rest sourced from reference TRBV11-1 and TRBJ2-2, is EAEVAQSPRYKITEKSQAVAFWCDPISGHATLYWYRQILGQGPELLVQFQDESVVDDSQLPKDRFSAERLKGVDSTLKIQPAELGDSAMYLCASSPRTGGMRYTGELFFGEGSRLTVL.

The chain has TRBV19 and TRBJ2-7; D may be TRBD2 (6 bases). V was trimmed by 2 bases and J by 0 bases, leaving 11 bases between them. This CDR3 is 15 amino acids long. Germline values: CDR1 LNHDA, CDR2 SQIVND (reference sequence). Here the CDR3 reads CASSITSRSSYEQYF. The CDR3 DNA sequence: TGTGCCAGTAGTATAACTAGCAGGAGCTCCTACGAGCAGTACTTC.

This clonotype was observed a few times. This chain connects TRBV29-1 to TRBJ2-7; 11 bases match TRBD2. CDR3 length: 16 residues. V was pared by 5 bases and J by 1 base, with 10 bases of the junction left unmatched. CDR1 and CDR2 from the germline V gene are SQVTM and ANQGSEA. The CDR3 loop is CSVRDPTSGTSYEQYF. The CDR3 DNA reads TGCAGCGTTCGAGACCCGACTAGCGGGACTTCCTACGAGCAGTACTTC.

This clonotype was seen only a few times. V gene TRBV4-3 combines with J gene TRBJ2-2, with 15 bases fitting TRBD2. CDR3 length: 17 residues. The germline gives CDR1 LGHNA, CDR2 YSLEER. With V trimmed by 4 bases and J by 1 base, 1 base remained unmatched. The CDR3 DNA reads TGCGCCAGCAGCCGGGGACTAGCGGGAGGGAACACCGGGGAGCTGTTTTTT. This sequence encodes CASSRGLAGGNTGELFF.

The chain combines TRBV28 with TRBJ2-3, with a weak D call TRBD2 (5 bases). The germline V gene has CDR1 MDHEN and CDR2 SYDVKM. This CDR3 has 15 amino acids. Trimming cost V 6 bases and J 1 base, with 14 bases left between them. The CDR3 loop reads CASRSWGSGTDTQYF. DNA for the CDR3: TGTGCCAGCAGATCATGGGGTAGCGGCACAGATACGCAGTATTTT.

This clonotype was seen more than once but under ten times. The CDR3, as DNA: TGTGCCAGCAGAATAACAGGGGCTAATGAGCAGTTCTTC. Amino acid sequence: CASRITGANEQFF. The chain has TRBV2 and TRBJ2-1; 7 bases agree with TRBD1. The CDR3 runs 13 residues. CDR1 is SNHLY and CDR2 is FYNNEI in the germline V gene. J was trimmed by 7 bases and V by 6 bases; bases with no gene match: 6. The full variable domain, rest sourced from reference TRBV2 and TRBJ2-1, is EPEVTQTPSHQVTQMGQEVILRCVPISNHLYFYWYRQILGQKVEFLVSFYNNEISEKSEIFDDQFSVERPDGSNFTLKIRSTKLEDSAMYFCASRITGANEQFFGPGTRLTVL.

This clonotype has only a few counts. The chain couples TRBV12-3 or TRBV12-4 to TRBJ2-7; 15 positions agree with TRBD2. Trimming took 4 bases from V and 2 from J; bases not matched to a gene: 12. CDR3 length equals 19 residues. Written as DNA, the CDR3 is TGTGCCAGCAGTTCCTCGCCGGGACTAGCGGGAGGACTTACCTACGAGCAGTACTTC. Protein: CASSSSPGLAGGLTYEQYF.

The CDR3 is CASANPQETQYF. CDR3 in DNA: TGTGCCAGCGCCAACCCCCAAGAGACCCAGTACTTC. V and J are TRBV3-1 and TRBJ2-5; D unclear. Germline V gene lookup returns CDR1 LGHDT and CDR2 YNNKEL (reference sequence). Between the trimmed V and J ends, which lost 8 bases and 1 base, there was a span of 8 bases. The CDR3 has 12 residues.

The genes are TRBV29-1 and TRBJ1-4; tentatively, D is TRBD1 (6 bases). Germline V gene sequence: CDR1 SQVTM, CDR2 ANQGSEA. CDR3 length equals 15 residues. Trimming took off 4 bases at V and 5 bases at J, with 17 bases between the two ends. Here the CDR3 reads CSVGPETGDNEKLFF. CDR3 DNA: TGCAGCGTTGGCCCCGAGACAGGAGACAATGAAAAACTGTTTTTT.